This entry features one TCR beta chain sequence. The sample belongs to a study of shared clonotypes between healthy human individuals. Germline V gene lookup returns CDR1 SGHTA and CDR2 FQGTGA. V gave up 5 bases and J gave up 2 bases; unmatched junction bases: 3. The CDR3 contains 13 residues. Sequencing was performed with immunoSEQ multiplex PCR; in TCRdb, only in-frame clones are kept and a portion is missing. This table has about 510,000 clones, 79% appearing once. The sample taken for sequencing was PBMCs. This sequence was found in a middle-aged woman in good health. Some clones in this sample may be carry-over from other donors' samples. This chain joins TRBV7-3 and TRBJ2-7, with TRBD2 identical over 7 bases. CDR3 region: CASSLGLAYEQYF. The CDR3 DNA follows: TGTGCCAGCAGCCTCGGACTAGCCTACGAGCAGTACTTC. Full variable domain (remainder filled in from reference TRBV7-3 and TRBJ2-7): GAGVSQTPSNKVTEKGKYVELRCDPISGHTALYWYRQSLGQGPEFLIYFQGTGAADDSGLPNDRFFAVRPEGSVSTLKIQRTERGDSAVYLCASSLGLAYEQYFGPGTRLTVT.